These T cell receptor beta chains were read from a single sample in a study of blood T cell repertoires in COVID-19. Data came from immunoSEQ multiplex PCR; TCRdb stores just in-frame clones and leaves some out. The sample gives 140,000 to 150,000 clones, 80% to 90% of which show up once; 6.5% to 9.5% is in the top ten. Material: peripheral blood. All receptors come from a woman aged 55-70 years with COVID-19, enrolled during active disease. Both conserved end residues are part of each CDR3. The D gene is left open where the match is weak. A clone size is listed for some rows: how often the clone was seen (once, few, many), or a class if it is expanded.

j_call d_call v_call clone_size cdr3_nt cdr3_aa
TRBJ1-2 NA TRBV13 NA TGTGCCAGCAGCCAGACAGAGCTGAGCGGCTACACCTTC CASSQTELSGYTF
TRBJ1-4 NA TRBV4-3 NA TGCGCCAGCAGCCCCCGCGGCACAGGGCCGGAAAAACTGTTTTTT CASSPRGTGPEKLFF
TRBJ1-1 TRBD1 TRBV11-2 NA TGTGCCAGCAGCTCGCAGGGGGACACTGAAGCTTTCTTT CASSSQGDTEAFF
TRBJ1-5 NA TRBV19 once TGTGCCAGTAGTGCCACTTATAGCAATCAGCCCCAGCATTTT CASSATYSNQPQHF
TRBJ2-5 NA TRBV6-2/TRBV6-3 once TGTGCCAGCAGACCTCAGTTCGGAGTTTGGGAGACCCAGTACTTC CASRPQFGVWETQYF
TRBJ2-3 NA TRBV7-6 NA TGTGCCAGCAGCTTAAGTGGGGGGGCGGCAGATACGCAGTATTTT CASSLSGGAADTQYF
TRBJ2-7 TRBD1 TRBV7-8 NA TGTGCCAGCAGCTTAGGGGGACAGGGTACCTACGAGCAGTACTTC CASSLGGQGTYEQYF
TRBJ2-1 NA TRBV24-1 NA TGTGCCACCAGTGATTTCGGACAGTTACAGTTCTTC CATSDFGQLQFF
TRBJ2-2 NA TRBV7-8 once TGTGCCAGCAGCCAAATAAACAGGGTCGGCGGGGAGCTGTTTTTT CASSQINRVGGELFF
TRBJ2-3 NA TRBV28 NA TGTGCCAGCAGCGCATCGGGTGAAACTAGCACAGATACGCAGTATTTT CASSASGETSTDTQYF
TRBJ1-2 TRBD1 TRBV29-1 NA TGCAGCGTTGATCGGGACAGGGCCCCTGGTGGCTACACCTTC CSVDRDRAPGGYTF
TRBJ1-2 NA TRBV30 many TGTGCCTGGAGTAACACAGGGTTGAGGGGCTACACCTTC CAWSNTGLRGYTF
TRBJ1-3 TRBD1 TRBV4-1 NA TGCGCCAGCAGCCAAGGAACAGGGGCCTCTGGAAACACCATATATTTT CASSQGTGASGNTIYF
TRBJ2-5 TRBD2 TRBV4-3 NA TGCGCCAGCAGCCAAGCTCCCTTGGGACTAGCGGGGGGGCAAGAGACCCAGTACTTC CASSQAPLGLAGGQETQYF
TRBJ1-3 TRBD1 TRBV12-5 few TGTGCTAGTGGGCTTTGGGTAGGGGGCATAAGGAACACCATATATTTT CASGLWVGGIRNTIYF
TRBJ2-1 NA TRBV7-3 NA TGTGCCAGCAGCGTAGGGGGTGAGCAGTTCTTC CASSVGGEQFF
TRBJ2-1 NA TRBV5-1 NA TGCGCCAGCAGCTTGGTAGGGGAAAATGAGCAGTTCTTC CASSLVGENEQFF
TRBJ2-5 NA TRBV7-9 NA TGTGCCAGCAGCTTCGACAGCAAAGAGACCCAGTACTTC CASSFDSKETQYF
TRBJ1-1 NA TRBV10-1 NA TGCGCCAGCAGTATCGACAGGCGCCCGTCGGGCACTGAAGCTTTCTTT CASSIDRRPSGTEAFF
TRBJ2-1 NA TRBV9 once TGTGCCAGCACCGACCGGGCTAGCGTCGATGAGCAGTTCTTC CASTDRASVDEQFF
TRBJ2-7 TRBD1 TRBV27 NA TGTGCCACGAAGACAGGGGACTACGAGCAGTACTTC CATKTGDYEQYF
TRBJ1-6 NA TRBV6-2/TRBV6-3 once TGTGCCAGCAGTTACCAGGAGGCACTCAATTCACCCCTCCACTTT CASSYQEALNSPLHF
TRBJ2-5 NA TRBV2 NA TGTGCCAGCAGTGAGACTAGATGGGAGACCCAGTACTTC CASSETRWETQYF
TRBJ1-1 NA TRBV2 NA TGTGCCAGCAGCCTACGGGTCGTAACTGAAGCTTTCTTT CASSLRVVTEAFF
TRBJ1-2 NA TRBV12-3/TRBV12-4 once TGTGCCAGCAAACCTAGGGGGAACTATGGCTACACCTTC CASKPRGNYGYTF
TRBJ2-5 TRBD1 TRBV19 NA TGTGCCAGCAACAGGGGGCGAGAGACCCAGTACTTC CASNRGRETQYF
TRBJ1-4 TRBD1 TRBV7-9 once TGTGCCAGCAGCTTAGTCGACAGGGGGGTTGAAAAACTGTTTTTT CASSLVDRGVEKLFF
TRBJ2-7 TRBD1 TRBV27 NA TGTGCCAGCAGCCCCCGGGACAGCCCCTACGAGCAGTACTTC CASSPRDSPYEQYF
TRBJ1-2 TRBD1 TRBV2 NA TGTGCCAGCAGAGGGACAGGGGGCGTCTATGGCTACACCTTC CASRGTGGVYGYTF
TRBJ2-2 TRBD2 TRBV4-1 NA TGCGCCAGCAGCCAAGATTACCGGCTAGCGGGGACCACCGGGGAGCTGTTTTTT CASSQDYRLAGTTGELFF
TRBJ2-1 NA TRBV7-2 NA TGTGCCAGCAGCTCGTCGACTGATTACAATGAGCAGTTCTTC CASSSSTDYNEQFF
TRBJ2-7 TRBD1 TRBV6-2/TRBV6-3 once TGTGCCAGCAGTCCGGACAGGGCTGGGGAGTACTTC CASSPDRAGEYF
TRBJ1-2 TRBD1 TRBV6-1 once TGTGCCAGCAGTGAAGCGCCCCCCCCAGGGGGCGTCTATGGCTACACCTTC CASSEAPPPGGVYGYTF
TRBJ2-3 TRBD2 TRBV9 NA TGTGCCAGCAGCGTAGCTGGCCAGCGGGGGGGCGGAACGGAAGCTGGCACAGATACGCAGTATTTT CASSVAGQRGGGTEAGTDTQYF
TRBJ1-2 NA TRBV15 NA TGTGCCACCAGCAGAGATGCCGGGACACTCTATGGCTACACCTTC CATSRDAGTLYGYTF
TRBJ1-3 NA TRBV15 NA TGTGCCACCAGCAGAGACCTATCTGGAAACACCATATATTTT CATSRDLSGNTIYF
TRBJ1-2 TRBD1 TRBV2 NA TGTGCCAGCAGTCCTGGGACAGGTTATGGCTACACCTTC CASSPGTGYGYTF
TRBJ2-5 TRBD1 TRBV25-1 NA TGTGCCAGCAGTGGACAGGGGGGACAAGAGACCCAGTACTTC CASSGQGGQETQYF
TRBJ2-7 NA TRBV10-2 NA TGCGCCAGCAGGGGGGACTCTGAGGAGCAGTACTTC CASRGDSEEQYF
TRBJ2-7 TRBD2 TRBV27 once TGTGCCAGCAGTTTAAAGGGACTAGGCTACGAGCAGTACTTC CASSLKGLGYEQYF
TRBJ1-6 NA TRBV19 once TGTGCCACCTCGGGACTCCTGAGCTCCTATAATTCACCCCTCCACTTT CATSGLLSSYNSPLHF